The 3 T cell receptor beta chains below come from one sample, sequenced in a study of T cells after yellow fever vaccination. TCRdb re-derived calls from the 5' RACE reads in MiXCR, one entry per CDR3 protein. Of 150,000 to 200,000 distinct CDR3 sequences listed, 6% to 7.5% are singletons. This sample comprised CD4+ T cells sorted from PBMCs, obtained more than 4 days after the first yellow fever vaccination. Receptors were obtained from a man younger than 30 who received the YFV17D yellow fever vaccine.

This clonotype came up a few times. The chain employs TRBV3-1 and TRBJ1-2; weak D call: TRBD1 (5 bases). The V and J ends lost 4 bases and 8 bases respectively, with 17 bases between them. The CDR3 runs to 14 residues. Germline-derived CDR1 and CDR2 are LGHDT and YNNKEL (reference sequence). The CDR3 region is CASSPHGGVSGYTF. CDR3 coding DNA: TGTGCCAGCAGCCCCCACGGGGGGGTATCCGGCTACACCTTC.

This clonotype has more than one count but fewer than ten. The chain recombines TRBV18 with TRBJ2-5; D remains unclear. The CDR3 spans 14 residues. Deletions cut 3 bases from V and 4 bases from J, with 12 bases between. Germline CDR1 KGHSH, CDR2 LQKENI. CDR3 region: CASSPIRSGETQYF. As DNA, the CDR3 is TGTGCCAGCTCACCTATCCGGTCTGGAGAGACCCAGTACTTC.

This clonotype was found a few times. The genes are TRBV28 and TRBJ1-5, with 11 bases fitting TRBD1. Trimming took 7 bases from V and 6 from J; bases not matched to a gene: 8. From germline, CDR1 is MDHEN and CDR2 SYDVKM. This CDR3 has 15 amino acids. CDR3 protein: CASTADRGLGQPQHF. CDR3 bases: TGTGCCAGCACCGCGGACAGGGGGCTAGGTCAGCCCCAGCATTTT.